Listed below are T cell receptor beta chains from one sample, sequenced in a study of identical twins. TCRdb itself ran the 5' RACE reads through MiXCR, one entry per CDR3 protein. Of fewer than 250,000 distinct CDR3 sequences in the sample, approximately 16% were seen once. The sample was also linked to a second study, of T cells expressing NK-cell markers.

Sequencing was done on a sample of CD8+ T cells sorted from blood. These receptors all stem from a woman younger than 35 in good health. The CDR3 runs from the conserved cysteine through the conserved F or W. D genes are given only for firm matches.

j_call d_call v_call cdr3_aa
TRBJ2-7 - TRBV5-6 CASSLDRWQGGLEQYF
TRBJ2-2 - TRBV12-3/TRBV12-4 CASTQIGLADTGELFF
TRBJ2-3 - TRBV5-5 CASSLDSGLTDTQYF
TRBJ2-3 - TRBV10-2 CASSRGASTDTQYF
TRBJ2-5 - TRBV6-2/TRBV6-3 CASSRTEQETQYF
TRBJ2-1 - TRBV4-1 CASSQGMGNEQFF
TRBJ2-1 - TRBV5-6 CASSLDSVDEQFF
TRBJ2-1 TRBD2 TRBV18 CASAAGGYSYNEQFF
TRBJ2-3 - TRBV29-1 CSVEGLNRTDTQYF
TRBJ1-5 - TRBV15 CATSRSTGNQPQHF
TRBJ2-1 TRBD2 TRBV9 CASRGTPGREAYNEQFF
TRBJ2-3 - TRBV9 CASSKGHTDTQYF
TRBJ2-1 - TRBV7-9 CASSPRLGPSYNEQFF
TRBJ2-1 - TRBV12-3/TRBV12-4 CASSCGAYNEQFF
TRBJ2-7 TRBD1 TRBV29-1 CSVEFTGGEQYF
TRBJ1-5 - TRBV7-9 CASSFGGPSQPQHF
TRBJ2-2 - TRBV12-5 CASRFTGELFF
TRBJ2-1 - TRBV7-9 CASSLDGANEQFF
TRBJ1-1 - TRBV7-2 CASSLPANTEAFF
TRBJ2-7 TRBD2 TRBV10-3 CAISEVIAGAYEQYF
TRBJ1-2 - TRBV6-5 CASFSKGYTF
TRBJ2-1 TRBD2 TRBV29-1 CSAPTPGRAGNEQFF
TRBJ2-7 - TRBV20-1 CSAGLRGRKSSYEQYF